One sample yielded the 8 T cell receptor beta chains listed below, sequenced in a study of PD-L1 blockade in urothelial cancer. Clones were read by immunoSEQ multiplex PCR, and TCRdb kept only the in-frame ones, dropping some. The sample yields 90,000 or so clones, roughly 90% seen once. Described time point: pretreatment peripheral blood. The sequences come from PBMCs, collected around atezolizumab (anti-PD-L1) treatment. These receptors were collected from a woman aged 80 or over with urothelial cancer.

This rearrangement joins TRBV6-1 to TRBJ2-7; 7 bases agree with TRBD1. CDR3 size: 14 residues. The germline V gene has CDR1 MNHNS and CDR2 SASEGT. J was trimmed by 0 bases and V by 7 bases; bases with no gene match: 6. The CDR3 region has the DNA TGTGCCAGCAATTCGCAGGGGGTCTCCTACGAGCAGTACTTC. Translating it yields CASNSQGVSYEQYF.

The chain couples TRBV5-4 to TRBJ2-4; 8 bases are a match to TRBD1. CDR1 SGHNT and CDR2 YYREEE come from the germline V gene (reference sequence). The CDR3 loop spans 14 amino acids. After removal of 1 base from V and 5 bases from J, the junction contained 2 bases not matched to a gene. CDR3 nucleotide sequence: TGTGCCAGCAGCTTGCCAGGGGGCCAAAACATTCAGTACTTC. Translation: CASSLPGGQNIQYF.

The chain couples TRBV27 to TRBJ1-3, with 10 bases lining up with TRBD1. This CDR3 region has 15 residues. CDR1 MNHEY and CDR2 SMNVEV come from the germline V gene (reference sequence). V gave up 6 bases and J gave up 0 bases; unmatched junction bases: 2. DNA of the CDR3: TGTGCCAGCAGGGGACAGGGGAACTCTGGAAACACCATATATTTT. This codes for CASRGQGNSGNTIYF.

The CDR3, as DNA: TGTGCCAGCAGTTACTCGTTTTCGGGTAACACTGAAGCTTTCTTT. Encoded protein: CASSYSFSGNTEAFF. V usage is TRBV6-5 and J usage is TRBJ1-1; D unresolved. This CDR3 is built from 15 residues. Trimming took off 0 bases at V and 2 bases at J, with 10 bases between the two ends. CDR1 is MNHEY and CDR2 is SVGAGI in the germline V gene.

This chain joins TRBV28 and TRBJ2-7; TRBD1 matches at 7 bases. Germline V gene sequence: CDR1 MDHEN, CDR2 SYDVKM. This CDR3 has 13 amino acids. With 8 bases clipped from V and 4 bases from J, the junction kept 8 bases outside the gene matches. CDR3 DNA: TGTGCCAGCGGCCCGGGACAGAGTTACGAGCAGTACTTC. Translating it yields CASGPGQSYEQYF.

This clone was seen a few times. This rearrangement joins TRBV2 to TRBJ1-2, with D uncertain. The V end lost 11 bases, the J end lost 6 bases, and 7 bases lay between the germline ends. Germline assignment: CDR1 SNHLY and CDR2 FYNNEI. The CDR3 covers 9 residues. CDR3 amino acids: CAARDGYTF. In DNA form, the CDR3 reads TGTGCCGCCCGAGATGGCTACACCTTC.

The CDR3 sequence: CASSLPSGALQETQYF. DNA of the CDR3: TGTGCCAGCTCCCTTCCTAGCGGGGCCCTTCAAGAGACCCAGTACTTC. The V and J genes are TRBV28 and TRBJ2-5; 9 bases fit TRBD2. Germline V gives CDR1 MDHEN, CDR2 SYDVKM. After removal of 8 bases from V and 2 bases from J, the junction contained 12 bases not matched to a gene. This CDR3 contains 16 residues. Full variable domain (remainder filled in from reference TRBV28 and TRBJ2-5): DVKVTQSSRYLVKRTGEKVFLECVQDMDHENMFWYRQDPGLGLRLIYFSYDVKMKEKGDIPEGYSVSREKKERFSLILESASTNQTSMYLCASSLPSGALQETQYFGPGTRLLVL.

The chain employs TRBV6-6 and TRBJ2-3; D remains unclear. The CDR3 is made up of 13 amino acids. Trimming left V 2 bases short and J 6 bases short, with 9 bases between. In germline, CDR1 is MNHNY, CDR2 SVGAGI (reference sequence). The CDR3 sequence is CASSYPSRDTQYF. CDR3 DNA sequence: TGTGCCAGCAGTTACCCCTCGCGGGATACGCAGTATTTT.